The 26 T cell receptor beta chains below all came from one sample that was sequenced in a study of OX40 agonist ivuxolimab in advanced cancers. Sequencing used immunoSEQ multiplex PCR; TCRdb keeps in-frame clones, though not all of them. This repertoire shows fewer than 80,000 clones, approximately 88% found once; its top ten account for approximately 0.5%. Here the sequenced sample was CD4+ or CD8+ T cells sorted from blood, taken in a trial of the OX40 agonist ivuxolimab. The receptor source for this set is an adult with an advanced solid tumor such as melanoma, head and neck, liver or kidney cancer.

V gene TRBV5-1 combines with J gene TRBJ2-1; D is unclear. There are 13 residues in the CDR3. The V gene's germline CDR1 is SGHRS and CDR2 YFSETQ. Trimming took 1 base from V and 6 from J, leaving 8 bases between them. CDR3 amino acids: CASSLSPSNEQFF. CDR3 nucleotides: TGCGCCAGCAGCTTGAGCCCGAGCAATGAGCAGTTCTTC.

The rearrangement joins TRBV2 to TRBJ1-2, with TRBD1 identical over 7 bases. With 3 bases clipped from V and 5 bases from J, the junction kept 15 bases outside the gene matches. The germline gives CDR1 SNHLY, CDR2 FYNNEI. The CDR3 loop spans 17 amino acids. CDR3 sequence (DNA): TGTGCCAGCAGTGAGACAGGGCCTCCTCTTAACTATTATGGCTACACCTTC. Its protein is CASSETGPPLNYYGYTF.

This clone was detected only once. The chain recombines TRBV25-1 with TRBJ2-7, with 8 positions matching TRBD2. J lost 4 bases, V lost 7 bases, and 12 bases had no gene match. Germline lookup yields CDR1 MGHDK and CDR2 SYGVNS. The CDR3 runs 15 residues. DNA for the CDR3: TGTGCCAGCACCAGGGGACACGGGGGGGTTTACGAGCAGTACTTC. Its protein product is CASTRGHGGVYEQYF.

The V gene is TRBV5-1, the J gene TRBJ2-5; D is unclear. This CDR3 is 13 amino acids long. The germline V gene has CDR1 SGHRS and CDR2 YFSETQ. V lost 2 bases, J lost 5 bases, and 10 bases lay in between. The CDR3 region is CASSFQSWETQYF. In nucleotides, the CDR3 is TGCGCCAGCAGCTTCCAGTCTTGGGAGACCCAGTACTTC.

V usage is TRBV7-9 and J usage is TRBJ1-3; TRBD1 is a possible D gene (5 bases). V gave up 11 bases and J gave up 0 bases, with 11 bases separating them. This CDR3 comprises 13 residues. Germline V lookup: CDR1 SEHNR, CDR2 FQNEAQ (reference sequence). Here the CDR3 DNA reads TGTGCCGGGGGGGACTACTCTGGAAACACCATATATTTT. Amino acids: CAGGDYSGNTIYF. Using reference TRBV7-9 and TRBJ1-3 for the parts outside the CDR3, the full variable domain is DTGVSQNPRHKITKRGQNVTFRCDPISEHNRLYWYRQTLGQGPEFLTYFQNEAQLEKSRLLSDRFSAERPKGSFSTLEIQRTEQGDSAMYLCAGGDYSGNTIYFGEGSWLTVV.

Here the CDR3 reads CAWSPGQDYNEQFF. The CDR3 region has the DNA TGTGCCTGGAGCCCGGGACAGGACTACAATGAGCAGTTCTTC. The rearrangement joins TRBV30 to TRBJ2-1; TRBD1 matches at 8 bases. Germline lookup yields CDR1 GTSNPN and CDR2 SVGIG (reference sequence). The CDR3 is made up of 14 amino acids. With 3 bases clipped from V and 3 bases from J, the junction kept 4 bases outside the gene matches.

The DNA of the CDR3 is TGTGCCAGCAGCGAAGGGGGGAATGAGCAGTTCTTC. It codes for CASSEGGNEQFF. This sequence joins TRBV11-3 and TRBJ2-1, with D possibly being TRBD1 or TRBD2 (6 bases each). This CDR3 has 12 residues. The germline gives CDR1 SGHNT, CDR2 YENEEA. Trimming cost V 5 bases and J 7 bases, with 9 bases left between them.

The chain joins TRBV4-2 to TRBJ1-6; a possible D gene is TRBD1 (6 bases). The V gene lost 1 base and the J gene lost 9 bases, with 10 bases spanning the gap. CDR3 length: 14 amino acids. Germline V gives CDR1 LGHNA, CDR2 YNFKEQ. The CDR3 region has the DNA TGTGCCAGCAGCCAAGTAGGACAGTCTTCACCCCTCCACTTT. Translating it yields CASSQVGQSSPLHF.

V and J are TRBV2 and TRBJ1-6, with D unresolved. Per the germline V gene, CDR1 is SNHLY and CDR2 is FYNNEI. V lost 6 bases, J lost 0 bases, and 9 bases lay in between. The CDR3 sequence is 15 residues long. CDR3 sequence (DNA): TGTGCCAGCAGCTCGCGGACCTCCTATAATTCACCCCTCCACTTT. Translation: CASSSRTSYNSPLHF. Full variable domain (outside the CDR3, taken from reference TRBV2 and TRBJ1-6): EPEVTQTPSHQVTQMGQEVILRCVPISNHLYFYWYRQILGQKVEFLVSFYNNEISEKSEIFDDQFSVERPDGSNFTLKIRSTKLEDSAMYFCASSSRTSYNSPLHFGNGTRLTVT.

The chain recombines TRBV2 with TRBJ1-1; TRBD1 might be the D (6 bases). V was clipped by 5 bases and J by 1 base, with 11 bases between them. The CDR3 covers 14 residues. Germline lookup yields CDR1 SNHLY and CDR2 FYNNEI. The CDR3 sequence is CASSPMTGNTEAFF. CDR3 bases: TGTGCCAGCAGTCCGATGACAGGGAACACTGAAGCTTTCTTT.

The V gene is TRBV9, the J gene TRBJ2-1; 14 nucleotides line up with TRBD2. The CDR3 extends over 15 amino acids. Germline values: CDR1 SGDLS, CDR2 YYNGEE. Germline trimming cut 4 bases from V and 9 bases from J; bases unmatched to any gene: 6. CDR3 sequence: CASSIGLAGGGEQFF. CDR3 bases: TGTGCCAGCAGCATTGGACTAGCGGGGGGTGGTGAGCAGTTCTTC.

This chain joins TRBV11-3 and TRBJ2-1; D is uncertain. V was shortened by 1 base and J by 7 bases, with 5 bases between the two germline ends. Germline values: CDR1 SGHNT, CDR2 YENEEA. CDR3 length: 12 residues. This chain's CDR3 is CASSLGDNEQFF. The CDR3 bases are TGTGCCAGCAGCTTAGGGGATAATGAGCAGTTCTTC.

The V call is TRBV18, the J call TRBJ2-7; possible D gene TRBD2, 6 bases. The CDR3 runs to 17 residues. Germline-derived CDR1 and CDR2 are KGHSH and LQKENI. V was cut by 2 bases and J by 6 bases, with 23 bases left in between. CDR3 residues: CASSPSQSGSGGSEQYF. CDR3 DNA sequence: TGTGCCAGCTCACCATCTCAGAGCGGCTCCGGGGGATCCGAGCAGTACTTC.

J is TRBJ2-7 and V is TRBV7-6, with 8 bases fitting TRBD1. The CDR3 spans 14 residues. CDR1 is SGHVS, CDR2 FNYEAQ, per germline. The V segment lost 5 bases and the J segment 6 bases; nucleotides outside the gene matches: 9. The CDR3 DNA is TGTGCCAGCAGCCCCGGACAGGGTCTGGCCGAGCAGTACTTC. Its translation: CASSPGQGLAEQYF.

The CDR3 region is CASSLTGGTETQYF. In DNA, the CDR3 is TGTGCCAGCAGCCTAACAGGGGGAACAGAGACCCAGTACTTC. This chain uses TRBV5-4 with TRBJ2-5; the match to TRBD1 covers 8 bases. CDR3 length equals 14 residues. Losses at the gene ends were 4 bases for V and 4 bases for J; bases not matched to a gene: 6. Germline lookup yields CDR1 SGHNT and CDR2 YYREEE (reference sequence).

The gene calls are TRBV19 and TRBJ1-1; D is possibly TRBD1 (5 bases). This CDR3 is built from 14 residues. Trimming removed 7 bases from V and 5 bases from J, with 17 bases in between. Germline CDR1 reads LNHDA; CDR2 reads SQIVND (reference sequence). Here the CDR3 reads CASTQNSGRTEAFF. CDR3 bases: TGTGCCAGTACCCAAAACTCAGGGCGAACTGAAGCTTTCTTT.

A few counts support this clone. This chain uses TRBV2 with TRBJ1-1; unclear D gene. Between the trimmed V and J ends, which lost 4 bases and 0 bases, there was a span of 12 bases. Germline-derived CDR1 and CDR2 are SNHLY and FYNNEI. This CDR3 has 15 residues. The CDR3 region has the DNA TGTGCCAGCAGTGTGCCAATAGGCTTGAACACTGAAGCTTTCTTT. Encoded protein: CASSVPIGLNTEAFF.

The genes are TRBV5-6 and TRBJ2-5, with D uncertain. The CDR3 spans 14 residues. CDR1 is SGHDT and CDR2 is YYEEEE in the germline V gene. V lost 2 bases to trimming and J lost 3 bases, with 11 bases between them. The CDR3 DNA is TGTGCCAGCAGCTTACCGCACGGTGAAGAGACCCAGTACTTC. Its translation: CASSLPHGEETQYF.

This chain uses TRBV6-5 with TRBJ2-7; 8 bases agree with TRBD1. J gave up 4 bases and V 9 bases, and 5 bases lay outside the gene matches. Germline CDR1 is MNHEY and CDR2 is SVGAGI. The CDR3 runs to 12 residues. CDR3 amino acids: CASRQGSYEQYF. The CDR3 coding sequence is TGTGCCAGTCGACAGGGGTCATACGAGCAGTACTTC.

This sequence joins TRBV28 and TRBJ2-2; D is uncertain. V was shortened by 3 bases and J by 7 bases, with 15 bases between the two germline ends. Germline V CDR1 and CDR2: MDHEN, SYDVKM. The CDR3 runs 15 residues. CDR3 nucleotide sequence: TGTGCCAGCAGTTTTGACTTTCGAGTGGGCGGGGAGCTGTTTTTT. It yields the protein CASSFDFRVGGELFF.

The V and J genes are TRBV2 and TRBJ1-3; D is ambiguous. The CDR3 contains 13 residues. The V end lost 1 base, the J end lost 9 bases, and 10 bases lay between the germline ends. Looked up from germline, CDR1 is SNHLY and CDR2 is FYNNEI. This CDR3 is CASSEGGWGTIYF. Here the CDR3 DNA reads TGTGCCAGCAGTGAAGGTGGATGGGGCACCATATATTTT.

The chain links TRBV21-1 to TRBJ2-7; the D call of TRBD1 is as the table states it, not checked on the DNA. TRBV21-1 is described as a pseudogene. The CDR3 totals 15 residues. The CDR3, as DNA: TGTGCCAGCAGACAAGGGCCAGGGGCGGCCTACGAGCAGTACTTC. As protein: CASRQGPGAAYEQYF.

The chain combines TRBV5-1 with TRBJ2-1; D unresolved. V shed 5 bases and J shed 9 bases, with 15 bases lying between them. The germline CDR1 and CDR2 sequences are SGHRS and YFSETQ. The CDR3 has 13 residues. CDR3 loop: CASSLLLPGEQFF. CDR3 nucleotides: TGCGCCAGCAGTTTACTACTTCCTGGTGAGCAGTTCTTC.

This sequence joins TRBV21-1 and TRBJ1-5; the D segment call TRBD1 is taken from the table without a DNA check. TRBV21-1 is deemed a pseudogene. CDR3 size: 16 residues. The CDR3 region is CASSTDGTGSIQPQHF. CDR3 coding DNA: TGTGCCAGCAGCACTGACGGGACAGGGTCTATCCAGCCCCAGCATTTT.

The chain links TRBV7-9 to TRBJ2-5; the match to TRBD2 covers 7 bases. CDR1 SEHNR and CDR2 FQNEAQ come from the germline V gene (reference sequence). J lost 4 bases, V lost 2 bases, and 7 bases had no gene match. The CDR3 has 15 residues. The CDR3, as DNA: TGTGCCAGCAGCTTACAAGCGGGGACGGCAGAGACCCAGTACTTC. Its translation: CASSLQAGTAETQYF.

V gene TRBV6-1 combines with J gene TRBJ1-5; 9 bases align to TRBD1. Per germline, CDR1 MNHNS and CDR2 SASEGT. The CDR3 length is 17 residues. V lost 3 bases to trimming and J lost 0 bases; unmatched junction nucleotides: 6. CDR3 DNA: TGTGCCAGCAGTGACCCGGGACAGGGATATAGCAATCAGCCCCAGCATTTT. Translated: CASSDPGQGYSNQPQHF.